This entry features one T cell receptor (beta chain) sequence. The CDR3 has 15 amino acids. Per the germline V gene, CDR1 is MNHEY and CDR2 is SVGEGT. V shed 4 bases, J shed 2 bases, and the junction held 2 bases outside the gene matches. Method: immunoSEQ multiplex PCR; TCRdb's copy keeps in-frame clones and lacks some. Among a few hundred thousand clones listed, approximately 83% were seen once. This specimen comes from a study of blood T cell repertoires in COVID-19. The chain joins TRBV6-2 or TRBV6-3 to TRBJ2-1, with TRBD2 matching 10 bases. The TCR sequence derives from a man aged 50 to 60 who had recovered from COVID-19. The source material was PBMCs or T cells enriched from blood (not recorded which). This CDR3 reads CASSLTSGTYNEQFF. CDR3 in DNA: TGTGCCAGCAGTTTAACTAGCGGGACCTACAATGAGCAGTTCTTC.